This T cell receptor beta chain was captured by sequencing in a study of T cell changes during pregnancy in multiple sclerosis. The repertoire was sequenced with immunoSEQ multiplex PCR; TCRdb's copy has only in-frame clones and lacks some. The data contain 85,000 to 120,000 clones, less than 95% of them singletons. The sample here was peripheral blood, taken after pregnancy. The receptor was derived from a female donor with multiple sclerosis, enrolled in a pregnancy study.

The DNA for the CDR3 is TGTGCCAGCAGCCGCGACAGCTCCTATGGCTACACCTTC. Translated: CASSRDSSYGYTF. The chain combines TRBV6-5 with TRBJ1-2; D perhaps matches TRBD1 (5 bases). Per the germline V gene, CDR1 is MNHEY and CDR2 is SVGAGI. Trimming took 6 bases from V and 4 from J, leaving 12 bases between them. The CDR3 spans 13 residues.